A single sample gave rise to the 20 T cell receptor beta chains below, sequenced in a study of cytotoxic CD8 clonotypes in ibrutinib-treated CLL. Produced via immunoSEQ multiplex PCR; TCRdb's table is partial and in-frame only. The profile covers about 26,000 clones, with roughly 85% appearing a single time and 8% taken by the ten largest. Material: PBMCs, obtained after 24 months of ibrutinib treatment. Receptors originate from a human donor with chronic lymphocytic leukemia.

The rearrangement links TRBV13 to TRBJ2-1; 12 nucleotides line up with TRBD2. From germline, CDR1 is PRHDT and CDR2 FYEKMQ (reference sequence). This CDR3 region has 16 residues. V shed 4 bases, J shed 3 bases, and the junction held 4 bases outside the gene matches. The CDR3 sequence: CASSYRLAGVYNEQFF. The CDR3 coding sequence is TGTGCCAGCAGCTACCGACTAGCGGGGGTCTACAATGAGCAGTTCTTC.

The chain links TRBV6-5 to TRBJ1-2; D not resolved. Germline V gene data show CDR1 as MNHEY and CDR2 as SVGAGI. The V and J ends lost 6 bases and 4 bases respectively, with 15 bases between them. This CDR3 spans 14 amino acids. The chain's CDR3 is CASRTQPGLYGYTF. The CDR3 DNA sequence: TGTGCCAGCAGAACCCAGCCAGGCCTCTATGGCTACACCTTC.

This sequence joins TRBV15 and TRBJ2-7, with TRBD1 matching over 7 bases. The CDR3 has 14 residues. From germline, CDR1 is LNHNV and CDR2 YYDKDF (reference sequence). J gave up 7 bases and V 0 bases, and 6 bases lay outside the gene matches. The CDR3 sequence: CATSRDWTGGEQYF. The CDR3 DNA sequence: TGTGCCACCAGCAGAGATTGGACAGGAGGAGAGCAGTACTTC.

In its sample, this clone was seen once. The CDR3 nucleotides read TGTGCCAGTCACGAAACGACAGGGCGCAATCAGCCCCAGCATTTT. Its translation is CASHETTGRNQPQHF. The chain has TRBV19 and TRBJ1-5, with 7 nucleotides matching TRBD1. The CDR3 loop spans 15 amino acids. Germline values: CDR1 LNHDA, CDR2 SQIVND (reference sequence). Trimming took 8 bases from V and 2 from J; bases not matched to a gene: 9.

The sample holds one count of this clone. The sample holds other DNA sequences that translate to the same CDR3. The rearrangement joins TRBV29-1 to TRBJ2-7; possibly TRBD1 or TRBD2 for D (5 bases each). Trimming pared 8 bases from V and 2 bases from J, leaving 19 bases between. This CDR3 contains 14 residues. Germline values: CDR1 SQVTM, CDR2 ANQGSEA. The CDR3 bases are TGCAGCACTTGGGGGAGAATTAAAGCCTACGAGCAGTACTTC. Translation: CSTWGRIKAYEQYF.

The CDR3 protein is CASSYKTGTGDEQFF. DNA for the CDR3: TGTGCCAGCAGCTATAAGACCGGGACAGGGGATGAGCAGTTCTTC. V usage is TRBV13 and J usage is TRBJ2-1; 10 nucleotides match TRBD1. The V and J ends lost 4 bases and 8 bases, in that order; junction bases with no gene match: 8. Germline V CDR1 and CDR2: PRHDT, FYEKMQ (reference sequence). The CDR3 spans 15 residues. Supplemented by reference TRBV13 and TRBJ2-1, the full variable domain reads AAGVIQSPRHLIKEKRETATLKCYPIPRHDTVYWYQQGPGQDPQFLISFYEKMQSDKGSIPDRFSAQQFSDYHSELNMSSLELGDSALYFCASSYKTGTGDEQFFGPGTRLTVL.

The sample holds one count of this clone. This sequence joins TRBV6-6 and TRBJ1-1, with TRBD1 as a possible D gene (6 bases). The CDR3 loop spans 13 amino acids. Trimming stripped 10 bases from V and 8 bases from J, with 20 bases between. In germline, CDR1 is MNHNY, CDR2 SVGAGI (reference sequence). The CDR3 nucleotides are TGTGCCACGGATTCAGGGGCCCCGCGGGAAGCTTTCTTT. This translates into CATDSGAPREAFF.

CDR3 bases: TGCGCCAGCAAGGATGGGGAGGGAGAGACCCAGTACTTC. This translates into CASKDGEGETQYF. V is TRBV5-1 and J is TRBJ2-5; TRBD2 matches 7 bases. V dropped 6 bases and J dropped 4; count of bases not matched to a gene: 6. In germline, CDR1 is SGHRS, CDR2 YFSETQ. This CDR3 spans 13 amino acids.

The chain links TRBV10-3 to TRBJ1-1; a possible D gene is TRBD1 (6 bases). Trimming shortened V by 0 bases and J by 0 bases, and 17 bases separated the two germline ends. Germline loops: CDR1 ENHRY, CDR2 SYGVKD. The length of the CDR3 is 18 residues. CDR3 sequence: CAISESRARGALNTEAFF. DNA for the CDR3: TGTGCCATCAGTGAGTCCCGAGCCCGGGGGGCTTTGAACACTGAAGCTTTCTTT.

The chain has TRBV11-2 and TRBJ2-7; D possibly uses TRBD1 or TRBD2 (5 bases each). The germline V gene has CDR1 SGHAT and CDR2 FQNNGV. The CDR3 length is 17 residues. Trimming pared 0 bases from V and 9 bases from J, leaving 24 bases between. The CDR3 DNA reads TGTGCCAGCAGCTTAGATTATGGGGACGCTCTTGGGGAAGGGCAGTACTTC. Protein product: CASSLDYGDALGEGQYF. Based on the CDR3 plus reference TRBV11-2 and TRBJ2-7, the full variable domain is EAGVAQSPRYKIIEKRQSVAFWCNPISGHATLYWYQQILGQGPKLLIQFQNNGVVDDSQLPKDRFSAERLKGVDSTLKIQPAKLEDSAVYLCASSLDYGDALGEGQYFGPGTRLTVT.

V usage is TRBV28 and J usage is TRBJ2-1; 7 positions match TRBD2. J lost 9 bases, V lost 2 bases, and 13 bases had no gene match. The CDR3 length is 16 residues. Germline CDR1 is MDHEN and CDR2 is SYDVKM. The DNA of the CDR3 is TGTGCCAGCAGTTTAATGGTGCGGGGGAGGGTGGGTGAGCAGTTCTTC. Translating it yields CASSLMVRGRVGEQFF.

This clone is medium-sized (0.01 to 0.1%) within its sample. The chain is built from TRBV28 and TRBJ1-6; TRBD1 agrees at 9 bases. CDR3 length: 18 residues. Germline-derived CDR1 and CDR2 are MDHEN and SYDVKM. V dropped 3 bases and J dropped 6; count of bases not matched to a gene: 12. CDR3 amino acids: CASSFGQGLTIFNSPLHF. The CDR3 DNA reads TGTGCCAGCAGTTTTGGACAGGGGCTTACCATATTTAATTCACCCCTCCACTTT.

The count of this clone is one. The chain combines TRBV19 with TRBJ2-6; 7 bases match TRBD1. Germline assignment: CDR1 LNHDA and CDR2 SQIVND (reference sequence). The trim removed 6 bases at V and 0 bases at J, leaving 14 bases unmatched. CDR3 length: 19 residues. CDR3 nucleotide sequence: TGTGCCAGTAGCGCGGACAGGATAGGGATTCTCTCTGGGGCCAACGTCCTGACTTTC. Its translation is CASSADRIGILSGANVLTF.

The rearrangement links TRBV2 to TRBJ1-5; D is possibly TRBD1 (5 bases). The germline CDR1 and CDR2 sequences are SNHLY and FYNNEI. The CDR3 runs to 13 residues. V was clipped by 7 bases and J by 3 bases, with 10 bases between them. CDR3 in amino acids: CASMQGPNQPQHF. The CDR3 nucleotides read TGTGCCAGCATGCAGGGCCCCAATCAGCCCCAGCATTTT. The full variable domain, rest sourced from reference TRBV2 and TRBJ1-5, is EPEVTQTPSHQVTQMGQEVILRCVPISNHLYFYWYRQILGQKVEFLVSFYNNEISEKSEIFDDQFSVERPDGSNFTLKIRSTKLEDSAMYFCASMQGPNQPQHFGDGTRLSIL.

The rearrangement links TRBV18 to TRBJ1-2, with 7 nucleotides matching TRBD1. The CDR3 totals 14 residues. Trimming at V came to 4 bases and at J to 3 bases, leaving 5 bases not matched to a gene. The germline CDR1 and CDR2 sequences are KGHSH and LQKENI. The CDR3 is CASSLDRAHYGYTF. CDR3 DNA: TGTGCCAGCTCACTTGACAGGGCCCACTATGGCTACACCTTC.

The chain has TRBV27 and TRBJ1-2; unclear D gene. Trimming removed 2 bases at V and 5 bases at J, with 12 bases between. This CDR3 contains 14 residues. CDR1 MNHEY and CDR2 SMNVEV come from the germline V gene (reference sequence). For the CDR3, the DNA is TGTGCCAGCAGTTTAGCGGCAGGCTTTTATGGCTACACCTTC. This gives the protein CASSLAAGFYGYTF.

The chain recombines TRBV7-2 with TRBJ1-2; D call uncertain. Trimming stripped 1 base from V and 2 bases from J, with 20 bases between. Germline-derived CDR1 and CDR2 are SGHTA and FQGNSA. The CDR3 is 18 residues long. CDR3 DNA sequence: TGTGCCAGCAGCTTAGATTTCTTTTGGGGTACGGGAAACTATGGCTACACCTTC. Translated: CASSLDFFWGTGNYGYTF.

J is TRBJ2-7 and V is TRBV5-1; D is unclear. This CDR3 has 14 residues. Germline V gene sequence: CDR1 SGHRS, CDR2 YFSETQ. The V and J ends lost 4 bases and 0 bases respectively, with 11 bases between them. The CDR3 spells CASSEESNSYEQYF. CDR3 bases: TGCGCCAGCAGCGAGGAATCGAACTCCTACGAGCAGTACTTC.

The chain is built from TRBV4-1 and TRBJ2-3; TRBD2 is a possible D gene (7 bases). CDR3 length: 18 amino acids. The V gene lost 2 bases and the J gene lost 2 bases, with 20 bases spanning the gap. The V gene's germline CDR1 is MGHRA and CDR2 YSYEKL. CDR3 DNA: TGCGCCAGCAGCCAAACGTTAGCGGCGGGGGCCTTCACAGATACGCAGTATTTT. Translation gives CASSQTLAAGAFTDTQYF.

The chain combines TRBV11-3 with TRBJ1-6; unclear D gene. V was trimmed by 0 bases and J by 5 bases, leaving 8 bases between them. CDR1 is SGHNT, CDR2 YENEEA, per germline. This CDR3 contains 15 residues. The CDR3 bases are TGTGCCAGCAGCTTAGATTCGGGAAATAATTCACCCCTCCACTTT. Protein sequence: CASSLDSGNNSPLHF.